This T cell receptor beta chain was obtained from a study of cytomegalovirus exposure and HLA in healthy donors. Study-level points and caveats: Three of the chains that were CMV-associated were confirmed in vitro to be specific for CMV antigens.

With 60 Vbeta and 13 Jbeta primers, the PCR was carried out. Authors' data handling: Unique TCR beta chains numbered roughly 83 million in a later analysis, with some 9.9 million shared. The assay was immunoSEQ multiplex PCR, and TCRdb's table has in-frame clones only and misses some. V and J calls and clone size follow that table, whereas D and trimming were derived from the DNA. The table records over 90,000 clones, around four fifths of them present only once. Trimming removed 5 bases from V and 3 bases from J, with 14 bases in between. The CDR3 is made up of 15 amino acids. The germline gives CDR1 LNHDA, CDR2 SQIVND (reference sequence). Note on this clone: Antigen: not known.

The chain recombines TRBV19 with TRBJ1-5; D is unresolved. The TCR comes from a man aged 35-49 years in good health and CMV-seronegative. The specimen sequenced was PBMCs. CDR3 nucleotide sequence: TGTGCCAGTAGTTACGGCCAGCGACTCAATCAGCCCCAGCATTTT. Its protein is CASSYGQRLNQPQHF.